This T cell receptor beta chain appears in the sequencing data of a study of vaccination effects on CD4 cells after COVID-19. For the study at large: Post-vaccine specimens arrived a median 72 days past the second dose.

Antigen-specific CD4+ T cell clonotypes were called by their expansion after viral peptide-pool culture in ViraFEST. Researchers isolated CD4+ T cells once about eleven days of culture had elapsed. Participants got two doses of BNT162b2 or mRNA-1273 vaccine. Every well housed two million PBMC, which grew in culture alongside 8.5 to 10 IU/ml IL-2 and around 9.4 ug/ml peptides. From germline, CDR1 is SGHNT and CDR2 YYREEE (reference sequence). V lost 6 bases and J lost 1, with 13 bases in between. This CDR3 has 14 residues. Assay: immunoSEQ multiplex PCR; the TCRdb copy retains only in-frame clones and omits some. Of tens of thousands of clones in the sample, around 73% are singletons; the top ten hold roughly 1.2%. General study results and limits: Marked clonal contraction of both clone types appeared late after vaccination.

Of note for this clone: Antigen: not known.

The chain employs TRBV5-4 and TRBJ2-5; D is perhaps TRBD1 or TRBD2 (5 bases each). Specimen: CD4+ T cells from PBMCs cultured with HCoV-229E spike peptides, collected after COVID-19 vaccination. The source is a human donor who received a COVID-19 vaccine. CDR3 nucleotide sequence: TGTGCCAGCAACCCCATGAGGGGCCAAGAGACCCAGTACTTC. This sequence encodes CASNPMRGQETQYF.